The 24 T cell receptor beta chains reported below all come from one sample, sequenced in a study of a mutant IDH1 vaccine in newly diagnosed glioma. The time point here: week 47, end of study. Alongside topical imiquimod, each dose of vaccine comprised 300 ug of mutant IDH1 20-mer peptide. The protocol was immunoSEQ multiplex PCR, while the TCRdb copy is restricted to in-frame clones and leaves out a portion. The sample has around 40,000 clones; approximately 86% are singletons. Which antigens these TCRs recognize remains unknown. The sample here was PBMCs, taken from a glioma patient whose treatment included an IDH1 peptide vaccine. The receptors here all came from a man between 18 and 35 years old with glioma. Some clones in this sample may be carry-over from other donors' samples.

This clone has just a few counts. The genes are TRBV5-8 and TRBJ1-2, with unresolved D. This CDR3 contains 14 residues. Germline CDR1 SGHTS, CDR2 YDEGEE. Trimming shortened V by 0 bases and J by 5 bases, and 11 bases separated the two germline ends. The CDR3 loop reads CASSLGGLRYGYTF. The DNA of the CDR3 is TGTGCCAGCAGCTTGGGAGGGTTGCGGTATGGCTACACCTTC.

The chain links TRBV15 to TRBJ1-5; tentative D call: TRBD1 (5 bases). The CDR3 spans 16 residues. The germline CDR1 and CDR2 sequences are LNHNV and YYDKDF (reference sequence). V shed 0 bases and J shed 6 bases, with 15 bases lying between them. The CDR3 reads CATSRDHRGSTQPQHF. The CDR3 DNA is TGTGCCACCAGCAGAGATCATCGGGGCTCGACTCAGCCCCAGCATTTT.

The rearrangement joins TRBV29-1 to TRBJ2-7, with D possibly matching TRBD2 (5 bases). Trimming took 4 bases from V and 0 from J, leaving 13 bases between them. The germline V gene has CDR1 SQVTM and CDR2 ANQGSEA. This CDR3 contains 14 residues. Here the CDR3 reads CSVAGAGRSYEQYF. DNA of the CDR3: TGCAGCGTTGCGGGCGCGGGTCGCTCCTACGAGCAGTACTTC.

The chain joins TRBV11-1 to TRBJ1-2; perhaps TRBD1 as D (5 bases). V was pared by 5 bases and J by 1 base, with 11 bases between. The germline V gene has CDR1 SGHAT and CDR2 FQDESV (reference sequence). The CDR3 extends over 14 amino acids. In nucleotides, the CDR3 is TGTGCCAGCAGCCCGGGACGGCATAACTATGGCTACACCTTC. This translates into CASSPGRHNYGYTF.

CDR3 coding DNA: TGTGCCAGCAGCTACCGGACTAGCGGGGCCCTGAAGGGGTTCTTC. Protein product: CASSYRTSGALKGFF. The chain is built from TRBV5-6 and TRBJ2-1; TRBD2 matches 12 bases. This CDR3 is 15 amino acids long. Per germline, CDR1 SGHDT and CDR2 YYEEEE. The junction had 13 bases not matched to a gene; V was cut back by 3 bases and J by 15 bases.

This sequence joins TRBV2 and TRBJ2-3; 10 nucleotides align to TRBD2. The junction had 10 bases not matched to a gene; V was cut back by 8 bases and J by 5 bases. The length of the CDR3 is 15 residues. Germline loops: CDR1 SNHLY, CDR2 FYNNEI. CDR3 DNA sequence: TGTGCCAGCCGGTGGGAGCGGGGGGGCGGAGATACGCAGTATTTT. The encoded protein is CASRWERGGGDTQYF.

The CDR3 reads CAISEGGIPADTQYF. The CDR3 DNA is TGTGCCATCAGTGAGGGCGGGATCCCAGCAGATACGCAGTATTTT. The chain couples TRBV10-3 to TRBJ2-3; D is perhaps TRBD2 (6 bases). CDR3 length equals 15 residues. Germline assignment: CDR1 ENHRY and CDR2 SYGVKD. V shed 2 bases and J shed 4 bases, with 13 bases lying between them.

This clone was observed a handful of times. The chain uses TRBV4-3 and TRBJ1-1; no firm D call. Germline assignment: CDR1 LGHNA and CDR2 YSLEER. This CDR3 has 19 residues. Trimming removed 1 base at V and 4 bases at J, with 25 bases between. In DNA form, the CDR3 reads TGCGCCAGCAGCCAAGTCTGGGCGGGTATAGGGTCGGGGAGCACTGAAGCTTTCTTT. Encoded protein: CASSQVWAGIGSGSTEAFF.

The chain combines TRBV30 with TRBJ1-3; D is unclear. V dropped 4 bases and J dropped 0 bases, with 4 bases sitting between them. The CDR3 covers 12 residues. Germline CDR1 and CDR2: GTSNPN and SVGIG (reference sequence). The CDR3 sequence is CAWTPSGNTIYF. In nucleotides, the CDR3 is TGTGCCTGGACCCCCTCTGGAAACACCATATATTTT.

The chain recombines TRBV2 with TRBJ1-2; D remains ambiguous. Germline loops: CDR1 SNHLY, CDR2 FYNNEI. The CDR3 spans 12 residues. Trimming shortened V by 8 bases and J by 4 bases, and 11 bases separated the two germline ends. DNA of the CDR3: TGTGCCAGCTACAATAGCAGCTATGGCTACACCTTC. It codes for CASYNSSYGYTF.

This clone was detected only a few times. The chain links TRBV30 to TRBJ1-5; maybe TRBD1 (6 bases). The ends were cut back, 3 bases at V and 5 bases at J, with 14 bases in the middle. Germline V lookup: CDR1 GTSNPN, CDR2 SVGIG (reference sequence). The CDR3 spans 14 residues. DNA of the CDR3: TGTGCCTGGAGCCAACAGGGTTTCGATCAGCCCCAGCATTTT. Translating it yields CAWSQQGFDQPQHF.

The J gene is TRBJ2-6, the V gene TRBV7-2; D gene ambiguous. Trimming took off 5 bases at V and 4 bases at J, with 9 bases between the two ends. This CDR3 is 14 amino acids long. CDR1 is SGHTA and CDR2 is FQGNSA in the germline V gene. CDR3 protein: CASSPLGGANVLTF. DNA for the CDR3: TGTGCCAGCAGCCCCCTCGGGGGGGCCAACGTCCTGACTTTC.

The CDR3 nucleotides read TGTGCCAGCAGTTCGACTGTGGGGGGGCAAGTTTATGGCTACACCTTC. Protein sequence: CASSSTVGGQVYGYTF. The chain joins TRBV6-5 to TRBJ1-2; a weak D match, TRBD1 (6 bases). Trimming removed 4 bases at V and 5 bases at J, with 20 bases between. CDR3 length: 16 residues. Germline V gene data show CDR1 as MNHEY and CDR2 as SVGAGI.

The chain recombines TRBV14 with TRBJ2-7; D uncertain. CDR3 length: 12 residues. V was clipped by 2 bases and J by 1 base, with 3 bases between them. From germline, CDR1 is SGHDN and CDR2 FVKESK. The CDR3 bases are TGTGCCAGCAGCCAACAATCCTACGAGCAGTACTTC. This codes for CASSQQSYEQYF. Variable domain in full (rest from reference TRBV14 and TRBJ2-7): EAGVTQFPSHSVIEKGQTVTLRCDPISGHDNLYWYRRVMGKEIKFLLHFVKESKQDESGMPNNRFLAERTGGTYSTLKVQPAELEDSGVYFCASSQQSYEQYFGPGTRLTVT.

The V call is TRBV6-5, the J call TRBJ2-7; TRBD1 matches 8 bases. CDR1 MNHEY and CDR2 SVGAGI come from the germline V gene. This CDR3 region has 11 residues. The V segment lost 7 bases and the J segment 8 bases; nucleotides outside the gene matches: 4. CDR3 region: CASTSGGKQYF. CDR3 in DNA: TGTGCCAGCACTTCAGGGGGCAAGCAGTACTTC.

The chain uses TRBV30 and TRBJ1-2, with TRBD1 as a possible D gene (5 bases). This CDR3 is 12 amino acids long. Per the germline V gene, CDR1 is GTSNPN and CDR2 is SVGIG (reference sequence). V was shortened by 2 bases and J by 6 bases, with 10 bases between the two germline ends. The CDR3 region is CAWSRGENGYTF. For the CDR3, the DNA is TGTGCCTGGAGTAGAGGGGAAAATGGCTACACCTTC. Variable domain in full (rest from reference TRBV30 and TRBJ1-2): SQTIHQWPATLVQPVGSPLSLECTVEGTSNPNLYWYRQAAGRGLQLLFYSVGIGQISSEVPQNLSASRPQDRQFILSSKKLLLSDSGFYLCAWSRGENGYTFGSGTRLTVV.

The chain uses TRBV25-1 and TRBJ1-1, with 10 bases aligning to TRBD1. This CDR3 region has 17 residues. Germline V gives CDR1 MGHDK, CDR2 SYGVNS. V was pared by 6 bases and J by 0 bases, with 10 bases of the junction left unmatched. The CDR3 DNA is TGTGCCAGCAGCCCGCGGGACAGGGGCCTCATGAACACTGAAGCTTTCTTT. It encodes CASSPRDRGLMNTEAFF.

This clone has only a few counts. The CDR3 bases are TGCAGCGTTGGGTGGGCGGGGTGGGACACTGAAGCTTTCTTT. This translates into CSVGWAGWDTEAFF. V is TRBV29-1 and J is TRBJ1-1; D is uncertain. The length of the CDR3 is 14 residues. Looked up from germline, CDR1 is SQVTM and CDR2 is ANQGSEA. V was shortened by 4 bases and J by 3 bases, with 15 bases between the two germline ends.

The chain recombines TRBV4-1 with TRBJ2-7, with 15 bases aligning to TRBD2. The CDR3 spans 19 residues. Trimming took 4 bases from V and 0 from J; bases not matched to a gene: 10. The germline V gene encodes CDR1 MGHRA and CDR2 YSYEKL. CDR3 nucleotides: TGCGCCAGCAGCCGTTGGGGACTAGCGGGGGGCGCCAGCTCCTACGAGCAGTACTTC. Its protein is CASSRWGLAGGASSYEQYF.

CDR3 sequence: CALGGYGTDTQYF. The CDR3 nucleotides read TGTGCCTTGGGTGGGTATGGTACAGATACGCAGTATTTT. V and J are TRBV10-3 and TRBJ2-3; D not resolved. With 11 bases removed from V and 3 bases from J, the gap between germline ends came to 15 bases. From germline, CDR1 is ENHRY and CDR2 SYGVKD. CDR3 length equals 13 residues.

The rearrangement links TRBV4-2 to TRBJ2-3, with D perhaps matching TRBD2 (6 bases). The CDR3 has 16 amino acids. The V end was cut by 1 base, the J end by 1 base, with 12 bases between. CDR1 is LGHNA, CDR2 YNFKEQ, per germline. CDR3 amino acids: CASSQGDSRGTDTQYF. The CDR3 nucleotides are TGTGCCAGCAGCCAAGGGGACTCCCGGGGCACAGATACGCAGTATTTT.

V usage is TRBV5-1 and J usage is TRBJ2-7; D is possibly TRBD2 (5 bases). This CDR3 has 13 residues. Trimming took off 3 bases at V and 2 bases at J, with 9 bases between the two ends. Germline CDR1 and CDR2: SGHRS and YFSETQ. The DNA of the CDR3 is TGCGCCAGCAGCTGGGAGACGACCTACGAGCAGTACTTC. This encodes CASSWETTYEQYF.

The chain links TRBV27 to TRBJ1-4; D unresolved. V was shortened by 5 bases and J by 0 bases, with 10 bases between the two germline ends. The CDR3 has 15 residues. Germline V lookup: CDR1 MNHEY, CDR2 SMNVEV (reference sequence). The CDR3 is CASSIRHPTNEKLFF. The CDR3 DNA follows: TGTGCCAGCAGTATAAGACACCCAACTAATGAAAAACTGTTTTTT.

V usage is TRBV27 and J usage is TRBJ1-1, with 10 bases that match TRBD1. This CDR3 contains 17 residues. Germline-derived CDR1 and CDR2 are MNHEY and SMNVEV (reference sequence). Trimming at V came to 6 bases and at J to 0 bases, leaving 10 bases not matched to a gene. The CDR3, as DNA: TGTGCCAGCAGCCTCCTAATGGGGACAGGGGTGAACACTGAAGCTTTCTTT. Its translation: CASSLLMGTGVNTEAFF.